One sample yielded the 10 T cell receptor beta chains listed below, sequenced in a study of cytomegalovirus exposure and HLA in healthy donors. Primers for the PCR totalled 60 Vbeta and 13 Jbeta. Produced via immunoSEQ multiplex PCR; TCRdb's table is partial and in-frame only. Among hundreds of thousands of clones listed, around 66% were seen once. The sequenced sample was PBMCs. The receptor source for this set is a female donor in good health and CMV-seronegative.

The chain couples TRBV9 to TRBJ1-1, with TRBD1 matching 8 bases. The CDR3 runs 15 residues. V lost 3 bases to trimming and J lost 3 bases; unmatched junction nucleotides: 7. Germline V gene lookup returns CDR1 SGDLS and CDR2 YYNGEE. CDR3 amino acids: CASSGYDRGDTEAFF. Here the CDR3 DNA reads TGTGCCAGCAGCGGTTACGACAGGGGCGACACTGAAGCTTTCTTT.

This chain joins TRBV7-9 and TRBJ2-1, with 8 nucleotides matching TRBD2. CDR1 is SEHNR and CDR2 is FQNEAQ in the germline V gene (reference sequence). V was clipped by 4 bases and J by 6 bases; unmatched bases: 8. There are 15 residues in the CDR3. The CDR3 DNA follows: TGTGCCAGCAGCTGGCCGGGACTAGGTCTCAATGAGCAGTTCTTC. Its translation: CASSWPGLGLNEQFF.

This chain joins TRBV28 and TRBJ1-1; D not certain. The germline CDR1 and CDR2 sequences are MDHEN and SYDVKM. Trimming removed 3 bases at V and 7 bases at J, with 3 bases between. The CDR3 has 10 amino acids. The CDR3 DNA reads as TGTGCCAGCAGTTTGAGTGAAGCTTTCTTT. Translation gives CASSLSEAFF.

The chain couples TRBV5-4 to TRBJ2-3; D not certain. Per the germline V gene, CDR1 is SGHNT and CDR2 is YYREEE (reference sequence). The germline V and J ends were trimmed by 4 bases and 0 bases, with 12 bases remaining between them. This CDR3 is built from 15 residues. Here the CDR3 DNA reads TGTGCCAGCAGCCCGCTTCCCACTAGCACAGATACGCAGTATTTT. Translation: CASSPLPTSTDTQYF.

This clone was observed a handful of times. The CDR3 region is CASHLSSGARELFF. CDR3 DNA: TGTGCCAGTCACCTCTCTAGCGGGGCCAGGGAGCTGTTTTTT. This chain links TRBV19 with TRBJ2-2; the match to TRBD2 covers 9 bases. The CDR3 runs to 14 residues. The germline V gene encodes CDR1 LNHDA and CDR2 SQIVND (reference sequence). The V segment lost 8 bases and the J segment 9 bases; nucleotides outside the gene matches: 10. Drawing the rest from reference TRBV19 and TRBJ2-2, the complete variable domain is DGGITQSPKYLFRKEGQNVTLSCEQNLNHDAMYWYRQDPGQGLRLIYYSQIVNDFQKGDIAEGYSVSREKKESFPLTVTSAQKNPTAFYLCASHLSSGARELFFGEGSRLTVL.

The V and J genes are TRBV11-2 and TRBJ2-7; TRBD1 matches 8 bases. Germline V CDR1 and CDR2: SGHAT, FQNNGV. The V and J ends lost 5 bases and 2 bases, in that order; junction bases with no gene match: 5. CDR3 length: 14 residues. CDR3 DNA: TGTGCCAGCAGCCCAAGGACAGGGCCCTACGAGCAGTACTTC. This codes for CASSPRTGPYEQYF.

The chain joins TRBV6-1 to TRBJ1-4; D is ambiguous. The length of the CDR3 is 14 residues. The germline V gene encodes CDR1 MNHNS and CDR2 SASEGT. V was pared by 3 bases and J by 7 bases, with 12 bases between. CDR3 sequence: CASSDGGSGEKLFF. CDR3 nucleotides: TGTGCCAGCAGTGATGGAGGGAGCGGTGAAAAACTGTTTTTT.

The gene calls are TRBV5-1 and TRBJ2-7; D is unclear. Trimming took off 0 bases at V and 2 bases at J, with 12 bases between the two ends. The CDR3 consists of 15 residues. CDR1 is SGHRS, CDR2 YFSETQ, per germline. The CDR3 here is CASSLVPAATYEQYF. The CDR3 DNA follows: TGCGCCAGCAGCTTGGTCCCGGCGGCAACCTACGAGCAGTACTTC.

This clone was observed once. This chain links TRBV11-2 with TRBJ2-1, with TRBD2 as a possible D gene (5 bases). This CDR3 comprises 13 residues. Germline CDR1 SGHAT, CDR2 FQNNGV. Between the trimmed V and J ends, which lost 0 bases and 12 bases, there was a span of 12 bases. The CDR3 DNA sequence: TGTGCCAGCAGCTTAGATCGAGATGAGGGGCAGTTCTTC. Its translation is CASSLDRDEGQFF.

This clone came up a few times. V is TRBV5-4 and J is TRBJ1-1, with D maybe TRBD1 (5 bases). The CDR3 extends over 13 amino acids. V was trimmed by 2 bases and J by 4 bases, leaving 9 bases between them. The germline V gene encodes CDR1 SGHNT and CDR2 YYREEE (reference sequence). The chain's CDR3 is CASSLWGSTEAFF. The CDR3 nucleotides are TGTGCCAGCAGCTTATGGGGCAGCACTGAAGCTTTCTTT.